This TCR beta chain was obtained from a study of identical twins. Healthy Caucasians, and only they, were the donors. TCRdb processed the 5' RACE reads anew with MiXCR; each CDR3 protein has one entry. The table has some 500,000 distinct CDR3 sequences, 12% to 15% seen once. The CDR3 contains 14 residues. V lost 4 bases and J lost 4; bases outside the gene matches: 2. Germline V gives CDR1 SGHTA, CDR2 FQGNSA. The same specimen was also included in a second study, on yellow fever vaccine responses in identical twins. That work states: Twins reportedly appeared to share part of their vaccine T cell response while keeping part individual.

The sample taken for sequencing was CD4+ T cells sorted from blood. V usage is TRBV7-2 and J usage is TRBJ1-4; 8 bases line up with TRBD1. This TCR derives from a woman younger than 30 in good health. The CDR3 spells CASSYRGDNEKLFF. CDR3 in DNA: TGTGCCAGCAGCTACAGGGGGGATAATGAAAAACTGTTTTTT.